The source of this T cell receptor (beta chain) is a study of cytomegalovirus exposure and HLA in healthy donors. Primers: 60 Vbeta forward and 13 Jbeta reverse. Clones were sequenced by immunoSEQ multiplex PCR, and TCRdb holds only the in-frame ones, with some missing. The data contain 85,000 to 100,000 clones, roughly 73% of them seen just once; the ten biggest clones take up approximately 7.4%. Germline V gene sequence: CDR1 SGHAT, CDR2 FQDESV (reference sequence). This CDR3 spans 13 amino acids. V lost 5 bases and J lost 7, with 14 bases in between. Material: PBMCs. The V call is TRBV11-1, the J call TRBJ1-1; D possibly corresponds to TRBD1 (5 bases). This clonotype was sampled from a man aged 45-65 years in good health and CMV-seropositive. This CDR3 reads CASSPRDWIEAFF. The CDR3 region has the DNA TGTGCCAGCAGCCCCCGGGACTGGATTGAAGCTTTCTTT.